This T cell receptor beta chain was identified in a study of shared clonotypes between healthy human individuals. Turning to the study itself: The study used three CD4 naive, three CD4 memory, two CD8 naive and one CD8 memory plate per donor. Study-wide findings and caveats: A reduction in generation probabilities was seen for non-shared clonotypes relative to those shared by all four donors.

This clone was found once. Its antigen is unknown. Here immunoSEQ multiplex PCR was the method, and the copy in TCRdb shows in-frame clones only, minus some. The data contain some 1,900,000 clones, about 95% of them singletons. The CDR3 runs 16 residues. V was clipped by 1 base and J by 3 bases, with 15 bases between them. From germline, CDR1 is SEHNR and CDR2 FQNEAQ (reference sequence). Naive-designated CD8 cells lacked CD45RO, were positively enriched for CCR7, and omitted terminally differentiated effector memory CD45RA+ cells. Material for sequencing was naive CD8+ T cells sorted from blood. This rearrangement joins TRBV7-9 to TRBJ1-2; no firm D call. The TCR was taken from a young man in good health. CDR3 sequence (DNA): TGTGCCAGCAGCTTAGACTTCGGGGATTACTACTATGGCTACACCTTC. This encodes CASSLDFGDYYYGYTF.